The clone carrying this T cell receptor (beta chain) was observed a handful of times. Its matching antigen is unknown. Each CDR3 protein is one row after TCRdb ran MiXCR on the RT-PCR reads. The sample has a few hundred thousand distinct CDR3 sequences, roughly 22% seen once. This sample was taken from a study of response to subunit inactivated influenza vaccine. Study observations and caveats: The authors suggested that few new T cells are recruited per seasonal influenza vaccination.

Germline values: CDR1 KGHDR, CDR2 SFDVKD. Losses at the gene ends were 3 bases for V and 8 bases for J; bases not matched to a gene: 3. The CDR3 is 13 amino acids. Sample: PBMCs from blood, taken less than 22 months after vaccination. The chain is built from TRBV24-1 and TRBJ2-1, with TRBD1 identical over 7 bases. This TCR came from a man aged 45 to 75 who received an inactivated influenza vaccine. The CDR3 region is CATSDATGDEQFF. CDR3 DNA sequence: TGTGCCACCAGTGATGCAACAGGGGATGAGCAGTTCTTC.